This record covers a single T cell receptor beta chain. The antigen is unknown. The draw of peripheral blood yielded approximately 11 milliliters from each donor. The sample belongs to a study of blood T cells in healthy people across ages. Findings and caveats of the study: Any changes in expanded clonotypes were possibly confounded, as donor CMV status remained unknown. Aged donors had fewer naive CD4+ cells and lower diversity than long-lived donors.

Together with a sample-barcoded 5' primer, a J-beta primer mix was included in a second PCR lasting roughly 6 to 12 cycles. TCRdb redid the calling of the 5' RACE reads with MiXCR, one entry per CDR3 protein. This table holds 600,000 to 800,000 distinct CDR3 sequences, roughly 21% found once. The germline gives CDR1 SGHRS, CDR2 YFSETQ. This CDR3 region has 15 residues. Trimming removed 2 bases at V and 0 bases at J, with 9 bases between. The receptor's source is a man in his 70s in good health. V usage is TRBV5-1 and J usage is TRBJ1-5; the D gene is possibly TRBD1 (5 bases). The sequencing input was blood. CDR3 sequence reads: CASSFDTGSNQPQHF. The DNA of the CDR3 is TGCGCCAGCAGCTTCGATACAGGTAGCAATCAGCCCCAGCATTTT.